The table lists the clone carrying this TCR beta chain with many counts. These data belong to a study of neurological immune-mediated disorders. Trimming left V 2 bases short and J 2 bases short, with 4 bases between. Germline values: CDR1 SGHVS, CDR2 FNYEAQ. The length of the CDR3 is 13 residues. TCRdb independently ran MiXCR on the 5' RACE reads; one entry per CDR3 protein. The table lists tens of thousands of distinct CDR3 sequences, 3.5% to 4% of them singletons, with 1.5% to 2% in the top ten. The material sequenced was CD4+ T cells from blood. This TCR was sampled from a woman aged 40-49 years with multiple sclerosis. The chain combines TRBV7-6 with TRBJ1-3, with D uncertain. CDR3 residues: CASSLSTGNTIYF. The CDR3 DNA is TGTGCCAGCAGCTTATCGACTGGAAACACCATATATTTT.